This T cell receptor beta chain was captured by sequencing in a study of beta chain features in type 1 diabetes (dated by TCRdb to 2016 to 2018). Regarding the study in general: No differences in mean age, gender distribution, total cell number or subset yield were found between patients and healthy donors. A total of some 110 million sorted cells were examined across all samples, and the number of cells per subset was strongly correlated with RNA yield. The study compared the TCRB repertoires of sorted circulating CD4+ T cell subsets in recently diagnosed type 1 diabetes patients with those in matched healthy donors. Regulatory and stem cell-like memory subsets were obtained from only 8 patients and roughly eight healthy donors, while naive and central memory subsets were obtained from all 30 or so donors. Overall results and qualifications from the work: At VDJ recombination sites, patients with type 1 diabetes made fewer insertions and deleted more nucleotides, a pattern implying thymic rearrangement abnormalities. A moderate but significant shortening of TCRB CDR3 length was observed in type 1 diabetes patients in all four CD4+ subsets. Naive, central memory and regulatory TCRB repertoires appeared to be more alike among patients than among healthy donors. Only small numbers of individuals were included in the HLA sub-analyses, which left unresolved whether HLA type had any influence on TCRB rearrangement. Shorter templates might have been favored by PCR, but patient and control samples were amplified and corrected together, so both groups would have been affected equally by any skew. Because cDNA was sequenced instead of genomic DNA, highly expressing activated cells could be over-represented, though the groups showed no difference in activation or CD3 levels.

The entire amount of isolated RNA was reverse transcribed using the High Capacity cDNA Reverse Transcription Kit, so the sequenced TCRB transcripts were expressed ones. Deep immunoSEQ sequencing was performed on naive, central memory and regulatory T cell samples, with an average of around 3.5 million total reads per sample. Sorted cells were lysed in RLT buffer and RNA was extracted with DNase-treated RNeasy Micro or Mini kits, depending on cell number. Each cell subset was processed on its own to prevent cross-contamination, while patient and healthy donor samples were processed together. The immunoSEQ multiplex PCR was used to amplify TCRB sequences from cDNA, generating 87-bp fragments that spanned the CDR3 region. Sequencing of the amplicons was done on the Illumina HiSeq platform. Per the source publication's procedure: PCR bias was corrected computationally using synthetic template baselines, and reads within Hamming distance 2 were collapsed, with unmergeable singletons discarded. By aligning reads against IMGT, V, D and J genes, CDR3 length, and insertions or deletions at six rearrangement sites were assigned. Within each subset, clonotype counts were normalized to the number of sorted cells before true diversity and Gini coefficients were calculated with the tcR R package. The overlap coefficient, calculated on TCRB nucleotide sequences, was used to quantify repertoire sharing. As a proxy for the pre-selection repertoire, out-of-frame TCRB sequences from naive cells were analyzed. This is the immuneACCESS table as TCRdb keeps it, with only in-frame sequences that have V and J called. A part of the clones is gone; compared with another copy, unresolved V genes explain less than half, and the rest is unexplained. From that table come the V and J calls and clone size; the DNA was used to work out D and trimming. This sample is represented by about 620,000 clones; around 15% of them were singletons. Of the sample, about 0.097% is held by the ten largest clones.

From each donor, a single peripheral blood sample of roughly 0.11 L on average was drawn into heparinised tubes. A BD FACSAria II was used to sort naive, central memory, regulatory and stem cell-like memory CD4+ T cells with a panel that included CD45RO, CCR7, CD25, CD127, CD95 and CD27. Purity was above 95% for every sorted population. Right away, PBMCs were isolated by Lymphoprep density gradient centrifugation and were stained directly, with no culture step. To minimize batch effects, samples were stained and sorted in pairs, one healthy donor with one patient per experiment. From the germline V gene, CDR1 is SGHTA and CDR2 is FQGNSA. V lost 5 bases and J lost 9 bases; the stretch between them is 11 bases long. Inclusive of the bounding cysteine and phenylalanine, the CDR3 is 12 residues long. The read is trimmed to its CDR3 DNA, 36 bases read in frame from base 1. Ten or more counts support this clone. What this receptor recognizes is not known. It has no much larger one-base neighbor in the sample; base qualities were not kept.

The V and J segments used are TRBV7-2 and TRBJ2-1; there is no confident call for the D gene. This clonotype originated in a man younger than 30 in good health. The sample consisted of naive CD4+ T cells from blood. The cell subset or site label corresponds to: true naive CD4+ T cells. The nucleotides are TGTGCCAGCAGCGCCCGAAGGCGTGAGCAGTTCTTC. Its protein product is CASSARRREQFF.